The 29 T cell receptor beta chains given below trace back to one sample, sequenced in a study of blood T cell repertoires in COVID-19. This table comes from immunoSEQ multiplex PCR, and its TCRdb copy is limited to in-frame clones, with some not included. The sample lists 150,000 to 180,000 clones, approximately 83% occurring once. The specimen sequenced was peripheral blood. The source of these receptors is a woman aged 55-69 years with COVID-19, enrolled during active disease.

The chain is built from TRBV5-1 and TRBJ2-2, with D perhaps matching TRBD2 (6 bases). Germline V CDR1 and CDR2: SGHRS, YFSETQ. This CDR3 contains 14 residues. With 4 bases removed from V and 4 bases from J, the gap between germline ends came to 11 bases. In nucleotides, the CDR3 is TGCGCCAGCAGCGCAAGACTAGGCACCGGGGAGCTGTTTTTT. Translating it yields CASSARLGTGELFF. Looking up the rest from reference TRBV5-1 and TRBJ2-2 gives the full variable domain: KAGVTQTPRYLIKTRGQQVTLSCSPISGHRSVSWYQQTPGQGLQFLFEYFSETQRNKGNFPGRFSGRQFSNSRSEMNVSTLELGDSALYLCASSARLGTGELFFGEGSRLTVL.

The gene calls are TRBV5-8 and TRBJ1-6; possibly TRBD1 for D (5 bases). CDR1 and CDR2 from the germline V gene are SGHTS and YDEGEE. The CDR3 is 15 amino acids. Trimming took off 3 bases at V and 7 bases at J, with 14 bases between the two ends. The CDR3 nucleotides are TGTGCCAGCAGCTCCACTCAGGGATTGAATTCACCCCTCCACTTT. Translating gives CASSSTQGLNSPLHF.

This clone has only a few counts. J is TRBJ2-2 and V is TRBV7-2; 8 bases map to TRBD1. The CDR3 loop spans 15 amino acids. Germline CDR1 is SGHTA and CDR2 is FQGNSA. After removal of 5 bases from V and 4 bases from J, the junction contained 6 bases not matched to a gene. The chain's CDR3 is CASSGQGWRTGELFF. CDR3 nucleotides: TGTGCCAGCAGCGGACAGGGATGGCGCACCGGGGAGCTGTTTTTT. Full variable domain (missing parts from reference TRBV7-2 and TRBJ2-2): GAGVSQSPSNKVTEKGKDVELRCDPISGHTALYWYRQSLGQGLEFLIYFQGNSAPDKSGLPSDRFSAERTGGSVSTLTIQRTQQEDSAVYLCASSGQGWRTGELFFGEGSRLTVL.

The gene calls are TRBV14 and TRBJ1-6; 7 bases fit TRBD1. The CDR3 spans 14 residues. V shed 5 bases, J shed 6 bases, and the junction held 4 bases outside the gene matches. CDR1 is SGHDN, CDR2 FVKESK, per germline. CDR3 coding DNA: TGTGCCAGCAGCGCCCGGGACAGTAATTCACCCCTCCACTTT. This translates into CASSARDSNSPLHF.

V gene TRBV2 combines with J gene TRBJ1-1; 8 nucleotides match TRBD1. The V and J ends lost 6 bases and 10 bases, in that order; junction bases with no gene match: 4. This CDR3 comprises 11 residues. Germline-derived CDR1 and CDR2 are SNHLY and FYNNEI. The DNA for the CDR3 is TGTGCCAGCAGGCAGGGGGCCCGAGCTTTCTTT. Protein: CASRQGARAFF.

The chain links TRBV7-9 to TRBJ1-1; 8 bases are shared with TRBD1. CDR1 and CDR2 from the germline V gene are SEHNR and FQNEAQ (reference sequence). This CDR3 is 14 amino acids long. V was clipped by 4 bases and J by 5 bases; unmatched bases: 6. The chain's CDR3 is CASSSTGELTEAFF. The CDR3 bases are TGTGCCAGCAGCTCGACAGGGGAACTAACTGAAGCTTTCTTT.

A few counts support this clone. The sample has other DNA sequences that encode this CDR3 too. The genes are TRBV30 and TRBJ1-4, with D possibly TRBD1 on 6 matching bases. Germline CDR1 GTSNPN, CDR2 SVGIG (reference sequence). Between the trimmed V and J ends, which lost 3 bases and 0 bases, there was a span of 8 bases. The CDR3 is made up of 14 amino acids. The CDR3 region is CAWSGQSTNEKLFF. The CDR3 region has the DNA TGTGCCTGGAGCGGACAGTCAACTAATGAAAAACTGTTTTTT.

V usage is TRBV7-3 and J usage is TRBJ1-5, with TRBD1 identical over 7 bases. With V trimmed by 5 bases and J by 6 bases, 4 bases remained unmatched. CDR3 length: 13 amino acids. CDR1 and CDR2 (germline): SGHTA, FQGTGA. This chain's CDR3 is CASSQGVGQPQHF. The CDR3 bases are TGTGCCAGCAGCCAGGGGGTGGGTCAGCCCCAGCATTTT.

This chain joins TRBV19 and TRBJ2-2; 8 bases fit TRBD1. Germline V gene sequence: CDR1 LNHDA, CDR2 SQIVND (reference sequence). This CDR3 is built from 13 residues. V was pared by 7 bases and J by 6 bases, with 4 bases of the junction left unmatched. CDR3 protein: CASTRTGSGELFF. The CDR3 nucleotides are TGTGCCAGTACCCGGACAGGGTCCGGGGAGCTGTTTTTT.

On this clone itself: At one end the junction does not follow the germline gene, possibly because of a read error. The chain couples TRBV6-4 to TRBJ1-2; the match to TRBD1 covers 10 bases. Germline assignment: CDR1 MRHNA and CDR2 SNTAGT. The CDR3 is 14 amino acids. CDR3: CASSDSGQGPLRAF. DNA for the CDR3: TGTGCCAGCAGTGACTCGGGACAGGGGCCGCTAAGAGCCTTC.

The chain joins TRBV7-2 to TRBJ1-5; 7 bases fit TRBD1. The CDR3 runs to 17 residues. After removal of 1 base from V and 1 base from J, the junction contained 7 bases not matched to a gene. Germline V CDR1 and CDR2: SGHTA, FQGNSA. CDR3 region: CASSLVAGGQSNQPQHF. Written as DNA, the CDR3 is TGTGCCAGCAGCTTAGTGGCAGGGGGGCAAAGCAATCAGCCCCAGCATTTT.

This rearrangement joins TRBV7-2 to TRBJ1-1; no firm D call. Trimming pared 1 base from V and 1 base from J, leaving 7 bases between. The CDR3 totals 14 residues. Looked up from germline, CDR1 is SGHTA and CDR2 is FQGNSA. CDR3 protein: CASSLGAPNTEAFF. The CDR3 region has the DNA TGTGCCAGCAGCTTAGGAGCTCCGAACACTGAAGCTTTCTTT.

The chain links TRBV6-2 or TRBV6-3 to TRBJ2-1; 15 positions agree with TRBD2. The length of the CDR3 is 17 residues. Trimming at V came to 0 bases and at J to 8 bases, leaving 5 bases not matched to a gene. The germline gives CDR1 MNHEY, CDR2 SVGEGT. Written as DNA, the CDR3 is TGTGCCAGCAGTTACTCCGGACTAGCGGGAGGGGGGGATGAGCAGTTCTTC. Protein product: CASSYSGLAGGGDEQFF.

The chain links TRBV30 to TRBJ2-1, with 7 positions matching TRBD1. The V segment lost 8 bases and the J segment 4 bases; nucleotides outside the gene matches: 8. The CDR3 loop spans 13 amino acids. Germline-derived CDR1 and CDR2 are GTSNPN and SVGIG (reference sequence). The DNA of the CDR3 is TGTGCCGGGTCGGGACAGACTTACAATGAGCAGTTCTTC. Translating it yields CAGSGQTYNEQFF.

This chain links TRBV7-3 with TRBJ2-2; weak D call: TRBD1 (6 bases). Germline lookup yields CDR1 SGHTA and CDR2 FQGTGA. The CDR3 totals 13 residues. Trimming removed 5 bases at V and 4 bases at J, with 8 bases between. The CDR3 here is CASSLQGTGELFF. Written as DNA, the CDR3 is TGTGCCAGCAGCCTACAGGGCACCGGGGAGCTGTTTTTT.

The chain couples TRBV18 to TRBJ2-1; D possibly corresponds to TRBD2 (7 bases). Germline V gene sequence: CDR1 KGHSH, CDR2 LQKENI. The CDR3 spans 15 residues. Trimming cost V 3 bases and J 6 bases, with 15 bases left between them. CDR3 sequence (DNA): TGTGCCAGCTCACCCCGGGGGGCGGGGGTCAATGAGCAGTTCTTC. This encodes CASSPRGAGVNEQFF.

J is TRBJ1-1 and V is TRBV9; D is possibly TRBD1 (5 bases). Germline V gene lookup returns CDR1 SGDLS and CDR2 YYNGEE. There are 15 residues in the CDR3. The ends were cut back, 0 bases at V and 0 bases at J, with 9 bases in the middle. This chain's CDR3 is CASSVGPTVNTEAFF. The CDR3 region has the DNA TGTGCCAGCAGCGTAGGGCCGACAGTGAACACTGAAGCTTTCTTT.

This clone appeared once. The gene calls are TRBV9 and TRBJ2-1, with a tentative D call TRBD2 (6 bases). The CDR3 has 16 residues. The V gene lost 0 bases and the J gene lost 4 bases, with 14 bases spanning the gap. Germline V gives CDR1 SGDLS, CDR2 YYNGEE. The CDR3: CASSVEGGRGYNEQFF. The DNA for the CDR3 is TGTGCCAGCAGCGTAGAAGGAGGGAGAGGTTACAATGAGCAGTTCTTC. Full variable domain (missing parts from reference TRBV9 and TRBJ2-1): DSGVTQTPKHLITATGQRVTLRCSPRSGDLSVYWYQQSLDQGLQFLIQYYNGEERAKGNILERFSAQQFPDLHSELNLSSLELGDSALYFCASSVEGGRGYNEQFFGPGTRLTVL.

The V and J genes are TRBV7-3 and TRBJ1-3; the D gene is possibly TRBD1 (5 bases). The CDR3 spans 13 residues. The V gene lost 4 bases and the J gene lost 4 bases, with 8 bases spanning the gap. Looked up from germline, CDR1 is SGHTA and CDR2 is FQGTGA. CDR3 sequence (DNA): TGTGCCAGCAGCTCCCGACAGGGAAACACCATATATTTT. Translating gives CASSSRQGNTIYF.

The chain has TRBV5-1 and TRBJ1-1, with D maybe TRBD1 (6 bases). Looked up from germline, CDR1 is SGHRS and CDR2 is YFSETQ. This CDR3 is built from 13 residues. V was shortened by 4 bases and J by 6 bases, with 13 bases between the two germline ends. The chain's CDR3 is CASSLRGDSEAFF. The DNA of the CDR3 is TGCGCCAGCAGCCTCAGGGGAGACTCTGAAGCTTTCTTT.

This clone was detected a few times. The chain employs TRBV27 and TRBJ1-6; a possible D gene is TRBD1 (6 bases). The V end was cut by 6 bases, the J end by 9 bases, with 18 bases between. There are 15 residues in the CDR3. Germline CDR1 MNHEY, CDR2 SMNVEV (reference sequence). The chain's CDR3 is CASRLEGGAGSPLHF. In DNA, the CDR3 is TGTGCCAGCAGGTTAGAGGGGGGGGCCGGTTCACCCCTCCACTTT.

This clone is a singleton in its sample. The V gene is TRBV4-2, the J gene TRBJ1-5; D not resolved. V lost 6 bases and J 5 bases, leaving 20 bases between the germline ends. This CDR3 contains 16 residues. CDR1 is LGHNA, CDR2 YNFKEQ, per germline. CDR3 nucleotide sequence: TGTGCCAGCAGAATGGTTGGCCGTGCGGAGGATCAGCCCCAGCATTTT. Translation: CASRMVGRAEDQPQHF.

This sequence joins TRBV24-1 and TRBJ2-1; 8 bases line up with TRBD2. V lost 3 bases to trimming and J lost 3 bases; unmatched junction nucleotides: 6. The CDR3 runs 16 residues. The germline V gene encodes CDR1 KGHDR and CDR2 SFDVKD. This CDR3 is CATSDPTSGFYNEQFF. The CDR3 region has the DNA TGTGCCACCAGTGATCCTACTAGCGGTTTCTACAATGAGCAGTTCTTC.

This chain joins TRBV12-5 and TRBJ1-4; 7 positions match TRBD1. V lost 1 base to trimming and J lost 0 bases; unmatched junction nucleotides: 5. The CDR3 covers 17 residues. CDR1 is LGHNT and CDR2 is FRNRAP in the germline V gene. CDR3 loop: CASGLGQGDATNEKLFF. The CDR3 DNA reads TGTGCTAGTGGTTTGGGCCAGGGGGATGCAACTAATGAAAAACTGTTTTTT.

J is TRBJ1-1 and V is TRBV18; no definite D call. Germline V gives CDR1 KGHSH, CDR2 LQKENI. This CDR3 contains 14 residues. Trimming removed 6 bases at V and 3 bases at J, with 14 bases between. The CDR3 region is CASSRVFRDTEAFF. The CDR3 DNA follows: TGTGCCAGCTCCCGTGTTTTCCGAGACACTGAAGCTTTCTTT.

The chain combines TRBV6-6 with TRBJ2-5, with 7 nucleotides matching TRBD2. Trimming at V came to 3 bases and at J to 0 bases, leaving 4 bases not matched to a gene. This CDR3 has 15 amino acids. Germline V gives CDR1 MNHNY, CDR2 SVGAGI (reference sequence). CDR3 coding DNA: TGTGCCAGCAGTTATGGCGGGGGAAACCAAGAGACCCAGTACTTC. Its protein product is CASSYGGGNQETQYF.

This chain connects TRBV10-1 to TRBJ2-7, with TRBD2 identical over 13 bases. The CDR3 loop spans 13 amino acids. The V gene's germline CDR1 is WNHNN and CDR2 SYGVQD (reference sequence). The V segment lost 5 bases and the J segment 6 bases; nucleotides outside the gene matches: 1. DNA for the CDR3: TGCGCCAGCAGTAGACTAGCGGGAGGCGAGCAGTACTTC. It translates to CASSRLAGGEQYF.

V usage is TRBV11-2 and J usage is TRBJ2-7, with TRBD2 matching over 7 bases. CDR1 SGHAT and CDR2 FQNNGV come from the germline V gene. This CDR3 is built from 15 residues. V lost 4 bases to trimming and J lost 2 bases; unmatched junction nucleotides: 8. In DNA, the CDR3 is TGTGCCAGCAGCTCCGAGTTGGGGGGGGCCTACGAGCAGTACGTC. Residues: CASSSELGGAYEQYV.

V and J are TRBV5-1 and TRBJ1-2, with 12 bases identical to TRBD1. This CDR3 has 15 amino acids. Germline V lookup: CDR1 SGHRS, CDR2 YFSETQ. The V segment lost 0 bases and the J segment 8 bases; nucleotides outside the gene matches: 5. This CDR3 is CASSLAGTGGGGYTF. As DNA, the CDR3 is TGCGCCAGCAGCTTGGCCGGGACAGGGGGCGGCGGCTACACCTTC.